This T cell receptor (beta chain) was recovered during a study of Graves' ophthalmopathy and Graves' hyperthyroidism. Overall study: Peripheral blood was obtained at first diagnosis, ahead of any treatment.

The CDR3 is 12 amino acids. The germline V gene has CDR1 SQVTM and CDR2 ANQGSEA. Trimming stripped 4 bases from V and 1 base from J, with 5 bases between. Investigators amplified TCR beta CDR3 regions from RNA transcripts. An opening RT-PCR round employed HTBI primers and preceded a second-round multiplex PCR. TCRdb re-analysed the multiplex PCR reads in MiXCR, keeping a single row per CDR3 protein. The profile shows a few hundred thousand distinct CDR3 sequences, roughly 16% of them singletons. Study findings and constraints: From stable hyperthyroidism, ophthalmopathy was separated by a 13-signature model with 85% to 90% sensitivity and approximately 84% specificity.

Ten or more counts support this clonotype. The target antigen is unknown. CAS ≥3, NOSPECS ≥4, moderate-to-severe activity and duration under 3 months marked donors with ophthalmopathy. The sequence came from an adult man with Graves' ophthalmopathy. Sequencing input: peripheral blood. The rearrangement joins TRBV29-1 to TRBJ1-5, with D unresolved. CDR3 in amino acids: CSVGTSNQPQHF. The CDR3 DNA reads as TGCAGCGTTGGAACAAGCAATCAGCCCCAGCATTTT.